Listed here are 8 T cell receptor beta chains from one sample, sequenced in a study of T cell clonality in common variable immunodeficiency. Clones were sequenced by immunoSEQ multiplex PCR, and TCRdb holds only the in-frame ones, with some missing. The record shows tens of thousands of clones for this sample, with no singletons present. What was sequenced was peripheral blood mononuclear cells. The source is a person aged 18 to 70 in good health.

Many counts were recorded for this clone. The observed sequence ends 3 residues before the CDR3 terminus, with the missing tail filled in from the germline J gene. This chain uses TRBV5-1 with TRBJ1-5; 7 bases fit TRBD1. Germline values: CDR1 SGHRS, CDR2 YFSETQ. The junction had 2 bases not matched to a gene; V was cut back by 3 bases and J by 2 bases. CDR3 size: 14 residues. CDR3 sequence reads: CASSSGGGNQPQHF. The part of the CDR3 DNA that was read is TGCGCCAGCAGCTCAGGGGGTGGCAATCAGCCC.

Concerning this clone itself: Sequencing ends 3 residues short of the CDR3 end; the germline J gene provides the rest. V is TRBV7-3 and J is TRBJ1-2, with D uncertain. The germline gives CDR1 SGHTA, CDR2 FQGTGA. This CDR3 is 14 amino acids long. CDR3: CASSSIGLASDYTF. Incomplete CDR3 DNA: TGTGCCAGCAGCTCAATAGGACTAGCGAGTGAC.

A note on this clone: An end of the junction does not agree with germline; a read error may underlie this. The read ends 3 residues early relative to the CDR3; the germline J gene fills the gap. This CDR3 is also generated by other DNA sequences in the sample. The chain employs TRBV7-9 and TRBJ1-3, with a tentative D call TRBD1 (6 bases). The CDR3 contains 15 residues. Per the germline V gene, CDR1 is SEHNR and CDR2 is FQNEAQ (reference sequence). The CDR3 spells CASGVFRGSGNTIYF. CDR3 DNA, as far as it was read: TGTGCCAGCGGCGTCTTCAGGGGCTCTGGAAACACA.

A note on this clone: Sequencing ends 3 residues short of the CDR3 end; the germline J gene provides the rest. V and J are TRBV30 and TRBJ2-3, with a weak D call TRBD2 (6 bases). The V end lost 0 bases, the J end lost 1 base, and 14 bases lay between the germline ends. The CDR3 covers 16 residues. Germline CDR1 and CDR2: GTSNPN and SVGIG (reference sequence). The sequenced part of the CDR3 DNA is TGTGCCTGGAGTGTCGCCGTAGCGGTCCGCACAGATACG. Translation: CAWSVAVAVRTDT. The complete CDR3 sequence is CAWSVAVAVRTDTQYF. Drawing the rest from reference TRBV30 and TRBJ2-3, the complete variable domain is SQTIHQWPATLVQPVGSPLSLECTVEGTSNPNLYWYRQAAGRGLQLLFYSVGIGQISSEVPQNLSASRPQDRQFILSSKKLLLSDSGFYLCAWSVAVAVRTDTQYFGPGTRLTVL.

This clone was picked up many times. The germline gene is not matched at one end of the junction; a read error may be the cause. The read ends 3 residues shy of where the CDR3 ends; the end is completed using the germline J gene. The genes are TRBV4-2 and TRBJ2-3, with a tentative D call TRBD2 (5 bases). The length of the CDR3 is 15 residues. CDR1 is LGHNA and CDR2 is YNFKEQ in the germline V gene. The covered CDR3 bases are TGCGCCAGCAGCCAAGTGAGCGGAGGCACAGATACG. Encoded protein: CASSQVSGGTDT. The complete CDR3 reads CASSQVSGGTDTQYF.

This clone was picked up a small number of times. The CDR3 extends 3 residues past the end of the read, so its final part is completed from the germline J gene. The chain has TRBV30 and TRBJ1-2, with D possibly TRBD1 on 5 matching bases. CDR3 length: 14 residues. Germline V lookup: CDR1 GTSNPN, CDR2 SVGIG (reference sequence). This CDR3 reads CAWSVQMATGDYTF. CDR3 DNA, as far as it was read: TGTGCCTGGAGTGTACAGATGGCGACGGGGGAC.

Many counts were recorded for this clone. Incomplete CDR3 DNA: TGCGCCAGCAGCGTTAGCGGGGGGCCTTACAATGAG. Translating gives CASSVSGGPYNE. The entire CDR3 reads CASSVSGGPYNEQFF. The chain uses TRBV10-1 and TRBJ2-1, with 10 positions matching TRBD2. The read is 3 residues too short to cover the CDR3 end, so that end is filled in from the germline J gene. Germline lookup yields CDR1 WNHNN and CDR2 SYGVQD (reference sequence). J gave up 4 bases and V 6 bases, and 6 bases lay outside the gene matches. There are 15 residues in the CDR3.

Regarding this clone: The read gets to within 3 residues of the CDR3 end, and the germline J gene fills in the rest. The V and J genes are TRBV18 and TRBJ2-4; 8 nucleotides agree with TRBD1. In germline, CDR1 is KGHSH, CDR2 LQKENI. This CDR3 has 12 amino acids. CDR3 bases read: TGTGCCAGCCAGGGACAGGACTATGGT. Residues: CASQGQDYG. The entire CDR3 protein is CASQGQDYGQYF.